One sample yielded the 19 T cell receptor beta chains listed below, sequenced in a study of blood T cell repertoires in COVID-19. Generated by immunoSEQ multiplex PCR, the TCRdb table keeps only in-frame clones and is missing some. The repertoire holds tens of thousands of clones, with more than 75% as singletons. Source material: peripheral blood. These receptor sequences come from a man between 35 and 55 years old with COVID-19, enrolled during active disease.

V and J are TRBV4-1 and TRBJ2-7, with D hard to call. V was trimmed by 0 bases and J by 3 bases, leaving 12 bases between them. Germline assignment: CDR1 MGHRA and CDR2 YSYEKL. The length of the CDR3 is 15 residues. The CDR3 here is CASSQEVSGGYEQYF. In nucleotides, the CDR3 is TGCGCCAGCAGCCAAGAGGTTTCGGGTGGCTACGAGCAGTACTTC.

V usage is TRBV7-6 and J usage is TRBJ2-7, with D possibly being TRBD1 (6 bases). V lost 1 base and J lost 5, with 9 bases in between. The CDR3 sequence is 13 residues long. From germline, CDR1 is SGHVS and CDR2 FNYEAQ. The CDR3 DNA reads TGTGCCAGCAGCTTAGGGGGGCCAAACGAGCAGTACTTC. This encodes CASSLGGPNEQYF.

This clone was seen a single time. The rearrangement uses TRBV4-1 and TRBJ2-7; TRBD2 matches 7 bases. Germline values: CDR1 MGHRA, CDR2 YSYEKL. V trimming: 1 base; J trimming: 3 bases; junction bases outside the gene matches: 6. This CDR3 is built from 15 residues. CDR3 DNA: TGCGCCAGCAGCCAAGTTCTAGGGGAGGGCTACGAGCAGTACTTC. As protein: CASSQVLGEGYEQYF.

The CDR3 DNA sequence: TGTGCCAGCAGCCCAGAGGCGCTACAGGCCACTGAAGCTTTCTTT. It is translated as CASSPEALQATEAFF. V gene TRBV28 combines with J gene TRBJ1-1, with D perhaps TRBD1 (5 bases). Trimming removed 6 bases from V and 4 bases from J, with 18 bases in between. There are 15 residues in the CDR3. The germline CDR1 and CDR2 sequences are MDHEN and SYDVKM.

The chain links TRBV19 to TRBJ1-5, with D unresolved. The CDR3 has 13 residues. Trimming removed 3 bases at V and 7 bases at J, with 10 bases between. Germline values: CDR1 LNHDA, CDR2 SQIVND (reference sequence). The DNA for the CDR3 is TGTGCCAGTAGTATGGAGGTTTGGCAGCCCCAGCATTTT. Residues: CASSMEVWQPQHF.

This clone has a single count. CDR3: CSATGQTEAFF. For the CDR3, the DNA is TGCAGCGCAACGGGACAAACCGAAGCTTTCTTT. The chain is built from TRBV29-1 and TRBJ1-1, with a possible D match to TRBD1 (6 bases). The CDR3 consists of 11 residues. CDR1 is SQVTM and CDR2 is ANQGSEA in the germline V gene. Trimming took 7 bases from V and 8 from J, leaving 14 bases between them.

CDR3 bases: TGTGCCAGCAGAGAAAGACAGGGATGGGCGTTAGGTGAAAAACTGTTTTTT. It codes for CASRERQGWALGEKLFF. The chain combines TRBV2 with TRBJ1-4, with 7 bases that match TRBD1. CDR1 and CDR2 (germline): SNHLY, FYNNEI. V shed 6 bases and J 7 bases; nucleotides not matched to a gene: 17. The CDR3 runs 17 residues.

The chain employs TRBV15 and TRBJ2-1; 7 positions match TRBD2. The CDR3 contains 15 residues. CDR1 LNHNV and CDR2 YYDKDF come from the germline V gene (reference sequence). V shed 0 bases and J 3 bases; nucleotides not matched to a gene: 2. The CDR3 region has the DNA TGTGCCACCAGCAGAGATGGGACTAACTACAATGAGCAGTTCTTC. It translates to CATSRDGTNYNEQFF.

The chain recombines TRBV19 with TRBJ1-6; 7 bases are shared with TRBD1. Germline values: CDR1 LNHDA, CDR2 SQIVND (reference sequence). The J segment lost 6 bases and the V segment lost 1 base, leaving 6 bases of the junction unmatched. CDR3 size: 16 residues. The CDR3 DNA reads TGTGCCAGTAGTATAGCGGCGACAGGGACTAATTCACCCCTCCACTTT. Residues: CASSIAATGTNSPLHF.

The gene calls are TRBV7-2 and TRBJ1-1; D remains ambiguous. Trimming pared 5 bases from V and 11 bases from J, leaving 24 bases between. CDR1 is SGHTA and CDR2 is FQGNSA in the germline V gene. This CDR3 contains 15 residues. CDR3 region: CASSPSASATGGAFF. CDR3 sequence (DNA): TGTGCCAGCAGCCCTTCAGCTTCTGCCACCGGAGGGGCTTTCTTT.

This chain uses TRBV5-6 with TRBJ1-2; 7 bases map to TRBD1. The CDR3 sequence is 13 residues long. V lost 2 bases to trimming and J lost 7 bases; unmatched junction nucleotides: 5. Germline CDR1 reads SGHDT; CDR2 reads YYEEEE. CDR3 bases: TGTGCCAGCAGCTTAACAACAGGGGCTGGCTACACCTTC. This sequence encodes CASSLTTGAGYTF.

CDR3 coding DNA: TGTGCCAGCAGCTTGGGGGGGGTTAATGAAAAACTGTTTTTT. Its translation: CASSLGGVNEKLFF. The chain carries TRBV7-2 and TRBJ1-4, with a possible D match to TRBD1 (5 bases). The CDR3 runs 14 residues. Trimming shortened V by 3 bases and J by 4 bases, and 9 bases separated the two germline ends. Per the germline V gene, CDR1 is SGHTA and CDR2 is FQGNSA. Based on the CDR3 plus reference TRBV7-2 and TRBJ1-4, the full variable domain is GAGVSQSPSNKVTEKGKDVELRCDPISGHTALYWYRQSLGQGLEFLIYFQGNSAPDKSGLPSDRFSAERTGGSVSTLTIQRTQQEDSAVYLCASSLGGVNEKLFFGSGTQLSVL.

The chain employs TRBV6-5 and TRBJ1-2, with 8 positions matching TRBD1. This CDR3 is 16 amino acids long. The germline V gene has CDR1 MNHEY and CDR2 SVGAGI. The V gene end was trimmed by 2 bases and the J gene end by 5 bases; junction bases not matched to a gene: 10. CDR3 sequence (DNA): TGTGCCAGCAGTTACGTCGGGACAGGCTTAGAGTATGGCTACACCTTC. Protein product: CASSYVGTGLEYGYTF.

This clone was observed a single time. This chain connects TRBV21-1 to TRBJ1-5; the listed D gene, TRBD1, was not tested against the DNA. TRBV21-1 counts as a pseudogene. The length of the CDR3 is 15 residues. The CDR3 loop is CASSKGPGGSQPQHF. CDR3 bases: TGTGCCAGCAGCAAAGGACCAGGGGGTAGTCAGCCCCAGCATTTT.

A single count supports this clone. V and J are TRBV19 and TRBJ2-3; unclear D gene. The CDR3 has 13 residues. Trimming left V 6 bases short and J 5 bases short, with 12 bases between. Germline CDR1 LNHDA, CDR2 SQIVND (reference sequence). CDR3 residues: CASRRSSLDTQYF. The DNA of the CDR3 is TGTGCCAGTAGGCGGTCCAGTCTAGATACGCAGTATTTT.

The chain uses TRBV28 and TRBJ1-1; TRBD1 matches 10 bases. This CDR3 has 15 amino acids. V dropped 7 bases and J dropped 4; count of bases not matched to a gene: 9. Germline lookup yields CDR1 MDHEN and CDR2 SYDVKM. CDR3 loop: CASTSGQGVSTEAFF. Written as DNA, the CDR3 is TGTGCCAGCACCTCCGGACAGGGGGTTTCCACTGAAGCTTTCTTT. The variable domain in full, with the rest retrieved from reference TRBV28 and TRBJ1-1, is DVKVTQSSRYLVKRTGEKVFLECVQDMDHENMFWYRQDPGLGLRLIYFSYDVKMKEKGDIPEGYSVSREKKERFSLILESASTNQTSMYLCASTSGQGVSTEAFFGQGTRLTVV.

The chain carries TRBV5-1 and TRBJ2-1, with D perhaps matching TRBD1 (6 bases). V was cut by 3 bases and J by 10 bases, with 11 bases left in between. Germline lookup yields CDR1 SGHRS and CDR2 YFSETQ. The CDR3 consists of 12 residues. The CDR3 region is CASSSTGPEQFF. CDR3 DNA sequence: TGCGCCAGCAGCTCGACAGGCCCGGAGCAGTTCTTC.

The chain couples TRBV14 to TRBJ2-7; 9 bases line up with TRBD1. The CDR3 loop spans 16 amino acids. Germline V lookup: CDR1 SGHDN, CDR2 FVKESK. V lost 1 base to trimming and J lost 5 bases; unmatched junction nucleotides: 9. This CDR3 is CASSQAMDRGGHEQYF. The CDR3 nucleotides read TGTGCCAGCAGCCAAGCCATGGACAGGGGTGGCCACGAGCAGTACTTC.

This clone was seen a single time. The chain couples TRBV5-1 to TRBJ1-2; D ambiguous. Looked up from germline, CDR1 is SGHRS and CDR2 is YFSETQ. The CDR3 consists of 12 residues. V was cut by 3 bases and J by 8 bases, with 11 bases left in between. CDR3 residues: CASSSTTLGYTF. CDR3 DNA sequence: TGCGCCAGCAGCTCGACTACCTTGGGCTACACCTTC.